This passage covers 30 T cell receptor beta chains from one sample sequenced in a study of CDR3 diversity in severe acne. TCRdb re-analysed the PCR reads in MiXCR, keeping a single row per CDR3 protein. Of over 100,000 distinct CDR3 sequences in the sample, about half were seen once. What was sequenced was blood. Every receptor here comes from a male donor with acne.

The rearrangement uses TRBV20-1 and TRBJ1-4; D is uncertain. The ends were cut back, 6 bases at V and 5 bases at J, with 16 bases in the middle. Looked up from germline, CDR1 is DFQATT and CDR2 is SNEGSKA (reference sequence). This CDR3 has 14 amino acids. The CDR3 region has the DNA TGCAGTGCCATTGTTCTGGGATCCAATGAAAAACTGTTTTTT. It specifies CSAIVLGSNEKLFF.

As for this clonotype: A much larger clone differs by one base, so this may be a read error. The chain recombines TRBV5-8 with TRBJ1-3, with unresolved D. Trimming shortened V by 7 bases and J by 0 bases, and 14 bases separated the two germline ends. The CDR3 is 15 amino acids. Germline assignment: CDR1 SGHTS and CDR2 YDEGEE. Here the CDR3 reads CASGFLPSSGNTIYF. The CDR3 nucleotides read TGTGCCAGCGGGTTCCTTCCTAGCTCTGGAAACACCATATATTTT.

The chain couples TRBV5-1 to TRBJ1-2; no clear D gene. Germline loops: CDR1 SGHRS, CDR2 YFSETQ. With 3 bases removed from V and 3 bases from J, the gap between germline ends came to 9 bases. The CDR3 has 13 amino acids. The CDR3: CASSSGGDYGYTF. The CDR3 nucleotides read TGCGCCAGCAGCTCGGGTGGGGACTATGGCTACACCTTC.

This clonotype was recorded many times. V usage is TRBV5-1 and J usage is TRBJ2-7; D is possibly TRBD2 (5 bases). V lost 2 bases, J lost 3 bases, and 12 bases lay in between. The germline V gene encodes CDR1 SGHRS and CDR2 YFSETQ. The CDR3 sequence is 14 residues long. CDR3: CASSFEGLDYEQYF. The CDR3 bases are TGCGCCAGCAGCTTTGAGGGCCTGGACTACGAGCAGTACTTC.

The chain joins TRBV24-1 to TRBJ1-4, with D tentatively TRBD1 (6 bases). Trimming took 6 bases from V and 8 from J, leaving 9 bases between them. The CDR3 consists of 12 residues. The germline gives CDR1 KGHDR, CDR2 SFDVKD. The CDR3 bases are TGTGCCACCAGTCCAGGGGCCGAAAAACTGTTTTTT. It specifies CATSPGAEKLFF.

Regarding this clonotype: No DNA is shown, since the ends of the CDR3 on it are uncertain; the CDR3 is the one TCRdb lists. This sequence joins TRBV20-1 and TRBJ1-2; TRBD1, the table's D call, was not compared with the DNA. Per germline, CDR1 DFQATT and CDR2 SNEGSKA (reference sequence). The CDR3 is made up of 22 amino acids, end residues included. The CDR3 spells CSAQTLAGQFFGPGKGYYGYTF.

The chain employs TRBV28 and TRBJ1-2; the match to TRBD1 covers 7 bases. In germline, CDR1 is MDHEN, CDR2 SYDVKM. CDR3 size: 13 residues. Trimming removed 6 bases from V and 8 bases from J; junction bases left unmatched: 9. The CDR3: CASRFTGTVGYTF. As DNA, the CDR3 is TGTGCCAGCAGATTTACCGGGACAGTCGGCTACACCTTC.

The chain combines TRBV6-1 with TRBJ2-7; weak D call: TRBD1 (6 bases). Germline CDR1 is MNHNS and CDR2 is SASEGT. Trimming stripped 5 bases from V and 0 bases from J, with 17 bases between. The CDR3 length is 16 residues. The chain's CDR3 is CASSPLTGFGSYEQYF. CDR3 in DNA: TGTGCCAGCAGTCCTCTAACAGGGTTCGGCTCCTACGAGCAGTACTTC.

Details on this clonotype: This likely comes from a read error, as the CDR3 has no conserved phenylalanine or tryptophan at its end. No DNA is shown, since the ends of the CDR3 on it are uncertain; the CDR3 is the one TCRdb lists. The chain employs TRBV5-4 and TRBJ1-4; TRBD1, as called in the table, went unchecked against the DNA. The CDR3 numbers 11 amino acids, ends counted. Germline V gene lookup returns CDR1 SGHNT and CDR2 YYREEE (reference sequence). The CDR3 is CASSGRDRVIV.

The V call is TRBV7-6, the J call TRBJ2-3; no clear D. The length of the CDR3 is 15 residues. V was shortened by 4 bases and J by 0 bases, with 11 bases between the two germline ends. Germline CDR1 SGHVS, CDR2 FNYEAQ. The CDR3 loop reads CASSYRHLSTDTQYF. Here the CDR3 DNA reads TGTGCCAGCAGCTATAGACACCTTAGCACAGATACGCAGTATTTT.

This clonotype is judged medium-sized. The gene calls are TRBV20-1 and TRBJ2-1; 11 bases are a match to TRBD2. V lost 6 bases to trimming and J lost 5 bases; unmatched junction nucleotides: 6. The CDR3 consists of 14 residues. From germline, CDR1 is DFQATT and CDR2 SNEGSKA (reference sequence). CDR3 in amino acids: CSARRLAGNNEQFF. The CDR3 DNA sequence: TGCAGTGCCCGCAGACTAGCGGGGAACAATGAGCAGTTCTTC.

This chain joins TRBV7-3 and TRBJ2-2; possibly TRBD1 for D (5 bases). Trimming shortened V by 5 bases and J by 1 base, and 11 bases separated the two germline ends. This CDR3 region has 15 residues. Germline V lookup: CDR1 SGHTA, CDR2 FQGTGA. CDR3 nucleotide sequence: TGTGCCAGCAGCCCCGGACACCAGAACACCGGGGAGCTGTTTTTT. Protein: CASSPGHQNTGELFF.

About this clonotype: At one boundary the junction diverges from the germline segment, which might be a read error. The rearrangement links TRBV19 to TRBJ1-1; 8 bases match TRBD1. This CDR3 region has 13 residues. Germline CDR1 reads LNHDA; CDR2 reads SQIVND (reference sequence). Here the CDR3 DNA reads TGTGCCACCAGGACAGGGAGGAACAGTGAGGCTTTCTTC. This encodes CATRTGRNSEAFF.

The CDR3, as DNA: TGCAGCGTCTCCACTGGGCTCTACGAGCAGTACTTC. Its protein product is CSVSTGLYEQYF. The gene calls are TRBV29-1 and TRBJ2-7, with D unresolved. V was pared by 6 bases and J by 3 bases, with 12 bases between. CDR3 length equals 12 residues. Germline assignment: CDR1 SQVTM and CDR2 ANQGSEA.

V gene TRBV10-2 combines with J gene TRBJ2-7; D gene ambiguous. CDR1 is WSHSY and CDR2 is SAAADI in the germline V gene. V gave up 8 bases and J gave up 1 base, with 9 bases separating them. The CDR3 is 12 amino acids. Written as DNA, the CDR3 is TGCGCCAGCCGCGACGAATCCTACGAGCAGTACTTC. Its protein product is CASRDESYEQYF.

The chain links TRBV25-1 to TRBJ1-2; 7 bases align to TRBD1. Trimming took 4 bases from V and 6 from J; bases not matched to a gene: 14. The CDR3 totals 16 residues. The germline CDR1 and CDR2 sequences are MGHDK and SYGVNS. Here the CDR3 DNA reads TGTGCCAGCAGTGTAACAGGGGTGAAGTTCGACCATGGCTACACCTTC. It is translated as CASSVTGVKFDHGYTF.

In its sample, this clonotype was seen once. An end of the junction differs from the germline gene, which may be a read error. V is TRBV6-1 and J is TRBJ2-1; D is perhaps TRBD1 (5 bases). The J call is uncertain, as TRBJ2-7 better fits the DNA end. This CDR3 comprises 14 residues. From germline, CDR1 is MNHNS and CDR2 SASEGT. The CDR3 DNA reads TGTACCAGCAGGGTCGACGGGTCCGACTACGAGCAGTACTTC. This sequence encodes CTSRVDGSDYEQYF.

Many counts were recorded for this clonotype. The chain is built from TRBV4-2 and TRBJ2-3, with TRBD2 matching over 8 bases. J lost 0 bases, V lost 0 bases, and 2 bases had no gene match. The CDR3 sequence is 16 residues long. CDR1 LGHNA and CDR2 YNFKEQ come from the germline V gene. Here the CDR3 DNA reads TGTGCCAGCAGCCAAGATCGGGGGGGTAGCACAGATACGCAGTATTTT. Translation gives CASSQDRGGSTDTQYF.

This chain connects TRBV20-1 to TRBJ2-5; 9 bases line up with TRBD2. CDR1 is DFQATT, CDR2 SNEGSKA, per germline (reference sequence). This CDR3 region has 14 residues. V lost 0 bases, J lost 5 bases, and 4 bases stayed unmatched. The CDR3 DNA sequence: TGCAGTGCTAGAGATGGCGGGAGGGCGGAGACCCAGTACTTC. This codes for CSARDGGRAETQYF.

The rearrangement links TRBV6-5 to TRBJ2-7; possibly TRBD1 or TRBD2 for D (5 bases each). The CDR3 loop spans 15 amino acids. Per the germline V gene, CDR1 is MNHEY and CDR2 is SVGAGI. The V and J ends lost 6 bases and 2 bases respectively, with 17 bases between them. In DNA, the CDR3 is TGTGCCAGCAGCCTCTCCACCCGGGACGCCTACGAGCAGTACTTC. It yields the protein CASSLSTRDAYEQYF.

The chain joins TRBV7-8 to TRBJ1-5, with 7 nucleotides matching TRBD1. This CDR3 contains 17 residues. CDR1 is SGHVS, CDR2 FQNEAQ, per germline. Trimming cost V 1 base and J 4 bases; bases outside gene matches: 10. CDR3 region: CASSLEGGRGCNQPQHF. The CDR3 coding sequence is TGTGCCAGCAGCTTAGAAGGGGGCAGGGGGTGTAATCAGCCCCAGCATTTT.

This clonotype occurred many times. The chain has TRBV9 and TRBJ2-2, with D possibly matching TRBD2 (5 bases). The CDR3 consists of 16 residues. V shed 3 bases and J shed 2 bases, with 14 bases lying between them. Looked up from germline, CDR1 is SGDLS and CDR2 is YYNGEE. The chain's CDR3 is CASSASGNPNTGELFF. The CDR3 DNA reads TGTGCCAGCAGCGCCTCCGGGAACCCCAACACCGGGGAGCTGTTTTTT. The full variable domain, rest sourced from reference TRBV9 and TRBJ2-2, is DSGVTQTPKHLITATGQRVTLRCSPRSGDLSVYWYQQSLDQGLQFLIQYYNGEERAKGNILERFSAQQFPDLHSELNLSSLELGDSALYFCASSASGNPNTGELFFGEGSRLTVL.

V is TRBV7-2 and J is TRBJ2-2; TRBD1 agrees at 10 bases. This CDR3 is built from 18 residues. After removal of 11 bases from V and 16 bases from J, the junction contained 31 bases not matched to a gene. In germline, CDR1 is SGHTA, CDR2 FQGNSA. CDR3 bases: TGTGCCTGGACGGGAGCCCCGGGACAGGGGACGGGATGGGGTAGACGGTTTTTT. This encodes CAWTGAPGQGTGWGRRFF. The variable domain in full, with the rest retrieved from reference TRBV7-2 and TRBJ2-2, is GAGVSQSPSNKVTEKGKDVELRCDPISGHTALYWYRQSLGQGLEFLIYFQGNSAPDKSGLPSDRFSAERTGGSVSTLTIQRTQQEDSAVYLCAWTGAPGQGTGWGRRFFGEGSRLTVL.

The rearrangement uses TRBV20-1 and TRBJ2-7; unclear D gene. From germline, CDR1 is DFQATT and CDR2 SNEGSKA (reference sequence). Trimming pared 3 bases from V and 4 bases from J, leaving 19 bases between. This CDR3 has 15 amino acids. The CDR3 region has the DNA TGCAGTGCTAGTTCCCCTAAACAATACCGGTACGAGCAGTACTTC. Translated: CSASSPKQYRYEQYF.

The J gene is TRBJ1-1, the V gene TRBV20-1; 9 bases map to TRBD1. This CDR3 has 14 amino acids. Germline loops: CDR1 DFQATT, CDR2 SNEGSKA (reference sequence). J lost 2 bases, V lost 6 bases, and 7 bases had no gene match. The CDR3 DNA reads TGCAGTGCCCCGCCGGGACAGGGTAACACTGAAGCTTTCTTT. Protein: CSAPPGQGNTEAFF.

This clonotype was seen ten or more times. The rearrangement links TRBV29-1 to TRBJ1-1, with TRBD1 matching 7 bases. J was trimmed by 10 bases and V by 4 bases; bases with no gene match: 9. Germline values: CDR1 SQVTM, CDR2 ANQGSEA. The CDR3 contains 12 residues. Here the CDR3 reads CSVARQGGVAFF. The CDR3 bases are TGCAGCGTTGCAAGACAGGGTGGAGTAGCTTTCTTT.

The V and J genes are TRBV7-8 and TRBJ2-2; 7 bases are a match to TRBD2. V lost 6 bases, J lost 2 bases, and 12 bases stayed unmatched. Germline values: CDR1 SGHVS, CDR2 FQNEAQ. CDR3 length: 17 residues. The CDR3 protein is CASSYLGLAGNTGELFF. As DNA, the CDR3 is TGTGCCAGCAGTTACCTGGGATTAGCGGGCAACACCGGGGAGCTGTTTTTT.

On this clonotype itself: The DNA is omitted, as the CDR3 cannot be located on it reliably, and the CDR3 follows TCRdb's listing. V usage is TRBV13 and J usage is TRBJ2-1. Germline CDR1 reads PRHDT; CDR2 reads FYEKMQ (reference sequence). The CDR3 region is 16 residues in length, termini included. The CDR3 loop is CASSFYICSVEAEQFF.

The rearrangement links TRBV15 to TRBJ1-2; a possible D gene is TRBD1 (6 bases). V was trimmed by 3 bases and J by 0 bases, leaving 14 bases between them. Germline assignment: CDR1 LNHNV and CDR2 YYDKDF (reference sequence). The CDR3 has 16 residues. The CDR3 loop reads CATSRRGAAPNYGYTF. The CDR3 nucleotides are TGTGCCACCAGCAGGCGGGGGGCGGCGCCTAACTATGGCTACACCTTC.

The genes are TRBV15 and TRBJ1-5; 7 bases fit TRBD1. Germline CDR1 is LNHNV and CDR2 is YYDKDF (reference sequence). V shed 3 bases, J shed 6 bases, and the junction held 14 bases outside the gene matches. The CDR3 totals 17 residues. The CDR3 bases are TGTGCCACCAGCAGCTTAGAGGGGGCCCCAAGGGTTCAGCCCCAGCATTTT. Translation gives CATSSLEGAPRVQPQHF.